This T cell receptor (beta chain) derives from a study of PD-1 blockade in mismatch repair-deficient tumors. Whole-study findings and limits: Tumor-resident clones, often undetectable pretreatment in blood, expanded then contracted after pembrolizumab.

This clone was seen once. No antigen is known for it. Clones were read by immunoSEQ multiplex PCR, and TCRdb kept only the in-frame ones, dropping some. The data contain 90,000 to 120,000 clones, 65% to 85% of them singletons. The CDR3 spans 17 residues. Trimming cost V 1 base and J 1 base, with 16 bases left between them. The V gene's germline CDR1 is MNHNS and CDR2 SASEGT. The chain uses TRBV6-1 and TRBJ1-1, with D possibly TRBD1 on 6 matching bases. The specimen comprised peripheral blood, sampled around 8 months after starting pembrolizumab. The TCR sequence derives from an adult with mismatch repair-deficient cancer. In nucleotides, the CDR3 is TGTGCCAGCAGTGAAGACAAACAGGGCCGAGGGAACACTGAAGCTTTCTTT. Encoded protein: CASSEDKQGRGNTEAFF.